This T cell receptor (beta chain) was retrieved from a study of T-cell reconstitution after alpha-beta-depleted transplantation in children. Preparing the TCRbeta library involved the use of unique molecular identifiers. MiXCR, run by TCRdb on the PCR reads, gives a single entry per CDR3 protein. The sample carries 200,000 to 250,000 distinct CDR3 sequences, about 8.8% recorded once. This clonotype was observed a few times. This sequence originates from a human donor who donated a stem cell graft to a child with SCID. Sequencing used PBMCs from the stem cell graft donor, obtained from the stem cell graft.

This chain's CDR3 is CAWKWGRDTEAFF. For the CDR3, the DNA is TGTGCCTGGAAGTGGGGGCGGGACACTGAAGCTTTCTTT. This rearrangement joins TRBV30 to TRBJ1-1, with TRBD1 as a possible D gene (6 bases). The germline V and J ends were trimmed by 4 bases and 3 bases, with 12 bases remaining between them. In germline, CDR1 is GTSNPN, CDR2 SVGIG (reference sequence). The CDR3 is made up of 13 amino acids.